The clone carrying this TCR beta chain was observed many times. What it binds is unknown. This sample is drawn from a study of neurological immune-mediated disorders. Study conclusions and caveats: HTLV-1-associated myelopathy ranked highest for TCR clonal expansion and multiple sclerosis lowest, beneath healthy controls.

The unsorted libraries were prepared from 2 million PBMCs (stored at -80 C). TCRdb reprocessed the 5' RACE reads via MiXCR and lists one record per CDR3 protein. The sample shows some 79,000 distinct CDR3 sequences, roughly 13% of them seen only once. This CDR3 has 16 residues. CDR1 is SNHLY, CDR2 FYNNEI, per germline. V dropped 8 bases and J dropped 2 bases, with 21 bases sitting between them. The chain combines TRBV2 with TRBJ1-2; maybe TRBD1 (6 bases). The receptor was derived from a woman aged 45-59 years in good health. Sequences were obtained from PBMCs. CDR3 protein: CASQRGGSYRNYGYTF. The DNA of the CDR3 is TGTGCCAGCCAACGGGGGGGCTCTTATAGGAACTATGGCTACACCTTC. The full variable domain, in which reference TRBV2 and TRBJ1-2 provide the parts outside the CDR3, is EPEVTQTPSHQVTQMGQEVILRCVPISNHLYFYWYRQILGQKVEFLVSFYNNEISEKSEIFDDQFSVERPDGSNFTLKIRSTKLEDSAMYFCASQRGGSYRNYGYTFGSGTRLTVV.